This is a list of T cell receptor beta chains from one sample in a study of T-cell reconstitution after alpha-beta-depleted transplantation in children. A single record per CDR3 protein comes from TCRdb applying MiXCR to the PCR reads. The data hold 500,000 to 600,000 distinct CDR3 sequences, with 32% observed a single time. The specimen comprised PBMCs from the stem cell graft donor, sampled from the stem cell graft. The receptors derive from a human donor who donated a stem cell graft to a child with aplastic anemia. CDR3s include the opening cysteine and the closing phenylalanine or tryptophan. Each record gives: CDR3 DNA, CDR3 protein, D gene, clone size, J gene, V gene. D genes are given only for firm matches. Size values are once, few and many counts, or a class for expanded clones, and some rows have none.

TGTGCCAGCAGTGAAGGGCAGGGGCCGCGCCACGAGCAGTACTTC | CASSEGQGPRHEQYF | . | few | TRBJ2-7 | TRBV6-1
TGTGCCAGCAGCATCCTCCAGGGGGGAACTAATGAAAAACTGTTTTTT | CASSILQGGTNEKLFF | TRBD1 | . | TRBJ1-4 | TRBV5-4
TGCAGTGCATTCACAGGAGGTCAGCCCCAGCATTTT | CSAFTGGQPQHF | . | . | TRBJ1-5 | TRBV20-1
TGCGCCAGCAGCCAAGTCGTTTTTACCAGCCGGGGGGAGCTGTTTTTT | CASSQVVFTSRGELFF | . | . | TRBJ2-2 | TRBV4-3
TGTGCCAGCAGTCGCGATACAGGGACAACTGGCTATGGCTACACCTTC | CASSRDTGTTGYGYTF | . | . | TRBJ1-2 | TRBV5-5
TGTGCCAGTTCCGGGGTTAATTCACCCCTCCACTTT | CASSGVNSPLHF | . | once | TRBJ1-6 | TRBV19
TGTGCCAGCAGTTACTCCCAACTGACAGATACGCAGTATTTT | CASSYSQLTDTQYF | . | . | TRBJ2-3 | TRBV6-5
TGTGCCTGGAATGGTGGACAGGGCGCCACTGAAGCTTTCTTT | CAWNGGQGATEAFF | TRBD1 | few | TRBJ1-1 | TRBV30
TGTGCCAGCAGGTCGGGACGGTCTAATGAAAAACTGTTTTTT | CASRSGRSNEKLFF | . | . | TRBJ1-4 | TRBV12-3/TRBV12-4
TGCAGTGCTGTGTCTGGGACAGGGCTTTATAGCAATCAGCCCCAGCATTTT | CSAVSGTGLYSNQPQHF | TRBD1 | many | TRBJ1-5 | TRBV20-1
TGTGCCAGCAGCACGTATAATTCACCCCTCCACTTT | CASSTYNSPLHF | . | . | TRBJ1-6 | TRBV6-5
TGTGCCAGCAGCCTCAGGGAGGGAAACATTCAGTACTTC | CASSLREGNIQYF | TRBD2 | . | TRBJ2-4 | TRBV7-8
TGTGCCAGCAGCTTATTCAGGGGAGCGGGGAATGAGCAGTTCTTC | CASSLFRGAGNEQFF | . | few | TRBJ2-1 | TRBV13
TGCAGTGCTAGAGGAAGCGTACAAGAGACCCAGTACTTC | CSARGSVQETQYF | . | . | TRBJ2-5 | TRBV20-1
TGCAGCGCACAGCCAGGGGGGCTGGACACTGAAGCTTTCTTT | CSAQPGGLDTEAFF | TRBD1 | few | TRBJ1-1 | TRBV29-1
TGTGCCTGGAGTATGAGGCTGGGACTTTTTTTC | CAWSMRLGLFF | . | . | TRBJ2-7 | TRBV30
TGTGCCAGCAGCTTAAAATTTGGGACCGGGGCCAACGTCCTGACTTTC | CASSLKFGTGANVLTF | . | . | TRBJ2-6 | TRBV7-6
TGTGCCAGCAGCTTGGGAGGGAATCCCCTCACAGATACGCAGTATTTT | CASSLGGNPLTDTQYF | . | few | TRBJ2-3 | TRBV5-6
TGTGCCAGCAGCCTCAGAGAGGCGGGATGGAAAGAGACCCAGTACTTC | CASSLREAGWKETQYF | . | . | TRBJ2-5 | TRBV7-9
TGTGCCAGCAGTTTAGGGACGTCAGATACGCAGTATTTT | CASSLGTSDTQYF | . | many | TRBJ2-3 | TRBV28
TGCGCCAGCAGCTCTGACGAGGGTACCACAGATACGCAGTATTTT | CASSSDEGTTDTQYF | . | . | TRBJ2-3 | TRBV5-1
TGTGCCAGCAGTGGCTGGTCGGGCCCTAATGAAAAACTGTTTTTT | CASSGWSGPNEKLFF | . | . | TRBJ1-4 | TRBV25-1
TGTGCCAGCAGCTCCGGGGGCCGAGAGACCCAGTACTTC | CASSSGGRETQYF | . | . | TRBJ2-5 | TRBV7-2
TGTGCCAGCAGTCCCCCCAGCGGGAGAGGTACAGATACGCAGTATTTT | CASSPPSGRGTDTQYF | TRBD2 | few | TRBJ2-3 | TRBV12-3/TRBV12-4
TGTGCCAGCAGTGTAGGGCTAGCGGGAGGGCTAGTGCGGCCGCAGTTCTTC | CASSVGLAGGLVRPQFF | TRBD2 | . | TRBJ2-1 | TRBV6-1
TGTGCCGGCAGCCCAGCAGGCCGCTATGGCTACACCTTC | CAGSPAGRYGYTF | . | . | TRBJ1-2 | TRBV7-8
TGTGCCAGCAGTTCGCACCCGGTGGCTTTCTTT | CASSSHPVAFF | . | few | TRBJ1-1 | TRBV12-3/TRBV12-4
TGTGCCAGCAGCCTGAGCCCGGGGCTAGCGGGAGACCCCTCGACGAACAATGAGCAGTTCTTC | CASSLSPGLAGDPSTNNEQFF | TRBD2 | . | TRBJ2-1 | TRBV4-2
TGCGCCAGCAGCCAAGATCGGACAGGGGGCCTGAACACTGAAGCTTTCTTT | CASSQDRTGGLNTEAFF | TRBD1 | . | TRBJ1-1 | TRBV4-3
TGTGCCAGCAGCTTAGATTCGAGTGAGCAGTTCTTC | CASSLDSSEQFF | . | . | TRBJ2-1 | TRBV7-9
TGTGCCAGCAGCCCCCAGGTTCGGGACACTGAAGCTTTCTTT | CASSPQVRDTEAFF | . | few | TRBJ1-1 | TRBV7-2
TGTGCCAGCAGCGTAGACCTGACAGGGGACACCTGGGAGCTGTTTTTT | CASSVDLTGDTWELFF | TRBD1 | . | TRBJ2-2 | TRBV9
TGTGCCAGCAGTGCACAGGGGGCCGGTTTTAACTATGGCTACACCTTC | CASSAQGAGFNYGYTF | TRBD1 | . | TRBJ1-2 | TRBV9
TGTGCCAGCAGCCTTGGACAGGGAGGGGTAGGAGGCAATCAGCCCCAGCATTTT | CASSLGQGGVGGNQPQHF | TRBD1 | few | TRBJ1-5 | TRBV11-1
TGTGCCAGCAGCACCCATAGCGGAGCCAGTGGGGCCAACGTCCTGACTTTC | CASSTHSGASGANVLTF | . | few | TRBJ2-6 | TRBV6-1
TGTGCCAGTAGTAGGGGCGGACTAGCGGGAACTAAATACAATGAGCAGTTCTTC | CASSRGGLAGTKYNEQFF | TRBD2 | . | TRBJ2-1 | TRBV19
TGTGCCAGCAACCTCTATAGCAATCAGCCCCAGCATTTT | CASNLYSNQPQHF | . | many | TRBJ1-5 | TRBV12-3/TRBV12-4
TGCAGCGTAGGGGGGGCCTTTGGACAGCCCCAGCATTTT | CSVGGAFGQPQHF | . | . | TRBJ1-5 | TRBV29-1
TGCAGCGTTGCCGCGTTGACGGGAGGGGGTAAGACCCAGTACTTC | CSVAALTGGGKTQYF | TRBD2 | . | TRBJ2-5 | TRBV29-1
TGCGCCAGCAGCTTGGGAGACTGGGACGAGCAGTACTTC | CASSLGDWDEQYF | . | . | TRBJ2-7 | TRBV5-1
TGTGCCAGCAGCGTAGGGCAGCGGGAGACAGATACGCAGTATTTT | CASSVGQRETDTQYF | TRBD2 | . | TRBJ2-3 | TRBV9
TGTGCCAGCAGCTTGGGGGGTAGCGGGATGTGGAATGAGCAGTTCTTC | CASSLGGSGMWNEQFF | TRBD2 | . | TRBJ2-1 | TRBV5-4
TGCAGTGCTAGAGTCTCAGCGGGAGTTGCAGATACGCAGTATTTT | CSARVSAGVADTQYF | TRBD2 | few | TRBJ2-3 | TRBV20-1
TGTGCCAGCAGTTTAACCGGCGGGAGGGCCGGGAATGAGCAGTTCTTC | CASSLTGGRAGNEQFF | TRBD2 | few | TRBJ2-1 | TRBV12-3/TRBV12-4
TGTGCCAGCAGCGTAGGAGGGGATGGAACCGGGGAGCTGTTTTTT | CASSVGGDGTGELFF | . | . | TRBJ2-2 | TRBV9
TGTGCCAGCAGCCCATTAGGGGGACAGAACACTGAAGCTTTCTTT | CASSPLGGQNTEAFF | . | few | TRBJ1-1 | TRBV7-9
TGCAGCGGAGAACCACAGGGGCGAGAGACCCAGTACTTC | CSGEPQGRETQYF | TRBD1 | . | TRBJ2-5 | TRBV29-1
TGTGCCAGCAGCTTAGTTGAGGACTTTCAAAACTATGGCTACACCTTC | CASSLVEDFQNYGYTF | . | few | TRBJ1-2 | TRBV7-9
TGTGCCACCAGTTTTGGGGGGCGCACCGGGGAGCTGTTTTTT | CATSFGGRTGELFF | . | . | TRBJ2-2 | TRBV24-1
TGCAGTGCTGCGACAGGGGATACCCCCTGGGGGACCCAGTACTTC | CSAATGDTPWGTQYF | TRBD1 | few | TRBJ2-5 | TRBV20-1
TGTGCCAGCAGCTTAGCCCCAGGGGTTGAAGCTTTCTTT | CASSLAPGVEAFF | . | . | TRBJ1-1 | TRBV7-2
TGTGCCAGCAGTTACTCGCTCACAGGGACCTACGAGCAGTACTTC | CASSYSLTGTYEQYF | . | . | TRBJ2-7 | TRBV6-5
TGCGCCAGCCCAGACAGGGTGGGCTACACCTTC | CASPDRVGYTF | TRBD1 | . | TRBJ1-2 | TRBV5-1
TGTGCCAGCTCACCAGATGTTGGGGGGGAGACCCAGTACTTC | CASSPDVGGETQYF | . | . | TRBJ2-5 | TRBV18
TGTGCCAGCACCCTGATTCCAGGGGAAAAACTGTTTTTT | CASTLIPGEKLFF | . | . | TRBJ1-4 | TRBV28
TGTGCCAGCAGCCGGAACAGGGCCGGAACACCCCTCCACTTT | CASSRNRAGTPLHF | . | . | TRBJ1-6 | TRBV5-4